Presented here are 12 T cell receptor beta chains from one specimen sequenced in a study of T and B cells in COVID-19 patients (dated by TCRdb to the early 2020s). Genomic DNA extracted from blood, in amounts of 250-500 ng, served as the starting material for amplifying TRB repertoires. The reads were generated on an Illumina MiSeq. TRB rearrangements were amplified by multiplex PCR with BIOMED2 TRB-A/B primer pools. Starting from the raw public reads, TCRdb applied fastp trimming at Q25, assembled clones with MiXCR and retained in-frame beta chains. CDR3 protein duplicates are merged, each entry listing the most common genes and DNA. The sample table holds more than 10,000 distinct CDR3 sequences, of which around a third were seen once. The top ten clones comprise 15% to 20% of the sample. Sequenced: blood. These receptors all come from a human donor with active COVID-19.

On this clonotype itself: The junction differs from germline at one of its ends, possibly a read error. The chain employs TRBV5-4 and TRBJ2-7; D ambiguous. The CDR3 contains 12 residues. CDR1 and CDR2 from the germline V gene are SGHNT and YYREEE (reference sequence). The CDR3 sequence is CASSFEGYEQYF. The CDR3, as DNA: TGCGCCAGCAGCTTCGAAGGCTACGAGCAGTACTTC.

Regarding this clonotype: An end of the junction does not agree with germline; a read error may underlie this. The chain has TRBV5-6 and TRBJ1-4; possible D gene TRBD1, 6 bases. Germline-derived CDR1 and CDR2 are SGHDT and YYEEEE. The CDR3 has 15 residues. CDR3 bases: TGCGCCAGCAGCTTGACAGGAATGGCTAATGAAAAACTGTTTTTT. Encoded protein: CASSLTGMANEKLFF.

The CDR3 here is CASSLVGRQNTEAFF. CDR3 in DNA: TGTGCCAGCAGCTTGGTTGGACGGCAGAACACTGAAGCTTTCTTT. The rearrangement links TRBV5-6 to TRBJ1-1, with unresolved D. V dropped 0 bases and J dropped 1 base, with 10 bases sitting between them. This CDR3 is built from 15 residues. Germline loops: CDR1 SGHDT, CDR2 YYEEEE.

This clonotype was counted a few times. The rearrangement joins TRBV7-2 to TRBJ1-1; a weak D match, TRBD1 (5 bases). Looked up from germline, CDR1 is SGHTA and CDR2 is FQGNSA. The CDR3 loop spans 12 amino acids. Trimming shortened V by 5 bases and J by 8 bases, and 12 bases separated the two germline ends. The CDR3 is CASSPGTVEAFF. The CDR3 region has the DNA TGTGCCAGCAGCCCAGGGACGGTAGAAGCTTTCTTT.

As concerns this clonotype: A read error may be the cause here, since a much bigger clone is one base away. The chain uses TRBV29-1 and TRBJ2-7, with D possibly being TRBD1 or TRBD2 (6 bases each). V lost 3 bases and J 6 bases, leaving 15 bases between the germline ends. The CDR3 runs 13 residues. Germline V gene data show CDR1 as SQVTM and CDR2 as ANQGSEA. The CDR3 reads CSVDFGGRTEQYF. The CDR3 region has the DNA TGCAGCGTTGATTTCGGGGGCAGGACCGAGCAGTACTTC.

By share of the sample, this clonotype is medium-sized (0.01 to 0.1%). As DNA, the CDR3 is TGCAGCGTTGTCTCAGGGGGGAAGTACAATGAGCAGTTCTTC. It codes for CSVVSGGKYNEQFF. The chain is built from TRBV29-1 and TRBJ2-1, with D tentatively TRBD1 (7 bases). Trimming shortened V by 4 bases and J by 4 bases, and 14 bases separated the two germline ends. In germline, CDR1 is SQVTM, CDR2 ANQGSEA. The length of the CDR3 is 14 residues.

This clonotype showed up just a few times. The chain recombines TRBV18 with TRBJ2-7; D unclear. The V gene lost 8 bases and the J gene lost 1 base, with 3 bases spanning the gap. In germline, CDR1 is KGHSH, CDR2 LQKENI. The CDR3 runs 10 residues. In DNA form, the CDR3 reads TGTGCCAGCCGATCCTACGAGCAGTACTTC. Amino acids: CASRSYEQYF.

This clonotype was counted between two and nine times. The chain joins TRBV7-9 to TRBJ2-5, with D possibly being TRBD1 or TRBD2 (5 bases each). CDR3 length equals 13 residues. The germline CDR1 and CDR2 sequences are SEHNR and FQNEAQ (reference sequence). V lost 5 bases and J lost 13, with 20 bases in between. The chain's CDR3 is CASSLQAGTTLYF. In DNA form, the CDR3 reads TGTGCCAGCAGCCTACAGGCCGGGACCACTTTGTACTTC.

V and J are TRBV20-1 and TRBJ2-3; no reliable D call. Looked up from germline, CDR1 is DFQATT and CDR2 is SNEGSKA (reference sequence). The germline V and J ends were trimmed by 5 bases and 4 bases, with 16 bases remaining between them. This CDR3 is built from 14 residues. In DNA form, the CDR3 reads TGCAGTGCTCCACCTCCACCCCTTTCAGATACGCAGTATTTT. Translating gives CSAPPPPLSDTQYF.

In its sample, this clonotype is medium-sized. The junction does not match germline at one end; this may be a read error. V gene TRBV27 combines with J gene TRBJ2-5; no definite D call. The CDR3 runs 13 residues. Germline CDR1 reads MNHEY; CDR2 reads SMNVEV (reference sequence). The CDR3 nucleotides read TGTGCCAGCAGTCTATCAAGGATGGAGACCCAGTACTTC. Residues: CASSLSRMETQYF.

This clonotype appeared a few times. The genes are TRBV18 and TRBJ1-3; 8 bases map to TRBD1. CDR3 length: 15 amino acids. V dropped 4 bases and J dropped 3; count of bases not matched to a gene: 5. CDR1 is KGHSH, CDR2 LQKENI, per germline. CDR3 nucleotides: TGTGCCAGCTCACGCGGACAGGGCGATGGAAACACCATATATTTT. Protein product: CASSRGQGDGNTIYF. The variable domain in full, with the rest retrieved from reference TRBV18 and TRBJ1-3, is NAGVMQNPRHLVRRRGQEARLRCSPMKGHSHVYWYRQLPEEGLKFMVYLQKENIIDESGMPKERFSAEFPKEGPSILRIQQVVRGDSAAYFCASSRGQGDGNTIYFGEGSWLTVV.

In the case of this clonotype: This could be a read error, since a much larger clone is one nucleotide away. The V gene is TRBV27, the J gene TRBJ2-7, with D tentatively TRBD2 (5 bases). Germline CDR1 and CDR2: MNHEY and SMNVEV (reference sequence). There are 13 residues in the CDR3. CDR3 sequence reads: CGSSLHSAYEQYF. The CDR3 DNA reads TGTGGCAGCAGCCTGCATAGCGCCTACGAGCAGTACTTC.